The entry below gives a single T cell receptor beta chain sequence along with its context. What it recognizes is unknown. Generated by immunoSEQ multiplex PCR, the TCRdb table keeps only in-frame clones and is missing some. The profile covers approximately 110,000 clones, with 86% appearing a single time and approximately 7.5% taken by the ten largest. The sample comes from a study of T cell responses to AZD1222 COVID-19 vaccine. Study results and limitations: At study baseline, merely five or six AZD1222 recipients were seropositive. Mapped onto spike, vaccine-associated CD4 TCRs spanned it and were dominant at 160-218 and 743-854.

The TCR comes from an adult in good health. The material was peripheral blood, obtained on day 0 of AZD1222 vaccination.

The CDR3 sequence: CASPRTLSFTGELFF. In nucleotides, the CDR3 is TGTGCCAGCCCCCGTACCCTGTCCTTCACCGGGGAGCTGTTTTTT. The chain recombines TRBV7-9 with TRBJ2-2; D is unclear. V was pared by 8 bases and J by 4 bases, with 17 bases between. The CDR3 spans 15 residues. CDR1 is SEHNR and CDR2 is FQNEAQ in the germline V gene (reference sequence).